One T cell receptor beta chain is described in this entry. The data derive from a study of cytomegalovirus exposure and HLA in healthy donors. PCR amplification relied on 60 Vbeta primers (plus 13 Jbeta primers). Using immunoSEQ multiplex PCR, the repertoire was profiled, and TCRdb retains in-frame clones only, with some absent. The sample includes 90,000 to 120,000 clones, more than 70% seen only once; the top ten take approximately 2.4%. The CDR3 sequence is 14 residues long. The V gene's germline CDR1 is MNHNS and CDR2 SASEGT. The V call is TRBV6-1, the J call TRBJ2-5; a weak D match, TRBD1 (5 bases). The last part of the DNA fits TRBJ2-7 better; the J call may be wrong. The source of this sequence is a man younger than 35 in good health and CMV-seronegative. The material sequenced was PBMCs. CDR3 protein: CASLGGGAIYEQYF. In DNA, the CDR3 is TGTGCCAGCCTAGGCGGTGGGGCCATCTACGAGCAGTACTTC.